The clone carrying this TCR beta chain was found a few times. Its antigen is not identified. These data are taken from a study of OX40 agonist ivuxolimab in advanced cancers. Study outcomes and limitations: Clonal expansion was seen in CD4+ and CD8+ blood T cells by week 6 at 0.1 to 3.0 mg/kg.

The timepoints at which blood was sampled were baseline, cycle 4 day 1, and cycle 7 day 1. Libraries were prepared by immunoSEQ multiplex PCR; TCRdb keeps only in-frame clonotypes and omits some of them. The sample has 57,000 or so clones, 86% seen once. Germline lookup yields CDR1 LGHNT and CDR2 FRNRAP. V shed 5 bases, J shed 2 bases, and the junction held 4 bases outside the gene matches. The CDR3 spans 14 residues. The sequencing used CD4+ or CD8+ T cells sorted from blood, collected in a trial of the OX40 agonist ivuxolimab. V gene TRBV12-5 combines with J gene TRBJ2-7; 9 bases are a match to TRBD1. This receptor was obtained from an adult with an advanced solid tumor such as melanoma, head and neck, liver or kidney cancer. CDR3 in DNA: TGTGCTAGTGGTCCCCGGGACAGGGCCTACGAGCAGTACTTC. Amino acids: CASGPRDRAYEQYF. Supplemented by reference TRBV12-5 and TRBJ2-7, the full variable domain reads DARVTQTPRHKVTEMGQEVTMRCQPILGHNTVFWYRQTMMQGLELLAYFRNRAPLDDSGMPKDRFSAEMPDATLATLKIQPSEPRDSAVYFCASGPRDRAYEQYFGPGTRLTVT.